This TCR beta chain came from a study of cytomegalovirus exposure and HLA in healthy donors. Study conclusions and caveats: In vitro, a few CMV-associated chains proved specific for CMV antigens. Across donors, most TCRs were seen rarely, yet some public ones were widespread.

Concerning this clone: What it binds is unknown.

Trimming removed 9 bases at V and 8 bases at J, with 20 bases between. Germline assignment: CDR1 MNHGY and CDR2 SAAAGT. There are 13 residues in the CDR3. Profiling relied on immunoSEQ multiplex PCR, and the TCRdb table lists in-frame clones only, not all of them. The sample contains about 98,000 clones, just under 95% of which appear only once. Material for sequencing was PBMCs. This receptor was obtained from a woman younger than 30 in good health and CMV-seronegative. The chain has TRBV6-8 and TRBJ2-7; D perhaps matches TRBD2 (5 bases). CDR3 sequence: CARSGGQNTKQYF. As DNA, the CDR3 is TGTGCCAGGTCAGGAGGCCAAAATACGAAGCAGTACTTC.